The present T cell receptor (beta chain) was sequenced within a study of T-cell reconstitution after alpha-beta-depleted transplantation in children. As it was prepared, the TCRbeta library received unique molecular identifiers. TCRdb redid the calling of the PCR reads with MiXCR, one entry per CDR3 protein. Among around 960,000 distinct CDR3 sequences, about 26% were seen once, and the ten largest hold roughly 27%. The germline V gene has CDR1 SGDLS and CDR2 YYNGEE. The CDR3 spans 17 residues. Trimming took off 0 bases at V and 3 bases at J, with 15 bases between the two ends. As to this clonotype: The target antigen is unknown.

General study results and limits: The origin of alpha-beta T cells about two months after transplant was reportedly several hundred expanded graft clones. T-cell numbers and diversity, one year after transplant, stemmed largely from T cells that were newly produced. Surviving recipient T cells and thymic progenitors accounted for the high day-60 TCRbeta diversity observed in some patients.

V gene TRBV9 combines with J gene TRBJ2-2; D gene uncertain. Sample: PBMCs, mostly from graft donor cells, taken 360 days after TCRalphabeta/CD19-depleted stem cell transplant. The clonotype comes from a boy less than two years old who had a stem cell transplant for SCID, so the T cells may come from the graft donor. Here the CDR3 reads CASSVAEYDRYTGELFF. The CDR3 region has the DNA TGTGCCAGCAGCGTAGCGGAGTATGACCGTTACACCGGGGAGCTGTTTTTT.